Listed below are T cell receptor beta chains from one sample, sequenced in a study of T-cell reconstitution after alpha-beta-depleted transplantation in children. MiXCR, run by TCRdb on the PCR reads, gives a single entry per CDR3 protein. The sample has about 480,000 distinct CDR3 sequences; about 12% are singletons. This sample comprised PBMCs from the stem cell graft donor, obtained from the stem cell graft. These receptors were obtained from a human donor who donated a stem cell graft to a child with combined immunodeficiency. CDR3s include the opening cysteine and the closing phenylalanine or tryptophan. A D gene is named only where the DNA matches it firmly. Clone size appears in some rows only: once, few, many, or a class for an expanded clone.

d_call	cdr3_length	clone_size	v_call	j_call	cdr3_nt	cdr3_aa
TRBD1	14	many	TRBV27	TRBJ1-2	TGTGCCAGCACCGCAGGGGGTTCTAGCTATGGCTACACCTTC	CASTAGGSSYGYTF
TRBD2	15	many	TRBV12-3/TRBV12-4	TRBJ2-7	TGTGCCAGCAGTCCTCTAGCGGGAGGGATCTACGAGCAGTACTTC	CASSPLAGGIYEQYF
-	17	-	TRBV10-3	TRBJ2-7	TGTGCCATCAGTGGGCCCCCGGGGGCAAGGAGCTCCTACGAGCAGTACTTC	CAISGPPGARSSYEQYF
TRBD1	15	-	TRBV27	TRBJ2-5	TGTGCCAGCAGTTTATCTAGCAGGGGGCAAGAGACCCAGTACTTC	CASSLSSRGQETQYF
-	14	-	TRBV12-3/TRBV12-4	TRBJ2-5	TGTGCCAGCAGTTTAGACCGCAACCAAGAGACCCAGTACTTC	CASSLDRNQETQYF
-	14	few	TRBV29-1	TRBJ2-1	TGCAGCGCCTCCACAGTGGGGCTCGGCAATGAGCAGTTCTTC	CSASTVGLGNEQFF
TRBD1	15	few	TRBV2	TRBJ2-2	TGTGCCAGCAAAGGTCCAGGGGGAGACACCGGGGAGCTGTTTTTT	CASKGPGGDTGELFF
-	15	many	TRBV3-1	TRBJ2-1	TGTGCCAGCAGCCGCCAGCGGGCCTCCTACAATGAGCAGTTCTTC	CASSRQRASYNEQFF
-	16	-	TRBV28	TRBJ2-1	TGTGCCAGCAGTCTCCCCGGGTTGGGCTCCTACAATGAGCAGTTCTTC	CASSLPGLGSYNEQFF
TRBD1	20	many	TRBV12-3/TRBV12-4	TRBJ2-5	TGTGCCAGCAGTTTAGACGTACTGTTCGGTGGCACAGGGGGCTCAGAGACCCAGTACTTC	CASSLDVLFGGTGGSETQYF
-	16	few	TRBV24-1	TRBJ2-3	TGTGCCACCAGTGATGGGGCTAGGGCTAGCACAGATACGCAGTATTTT	CATSDGARASTDTQYF
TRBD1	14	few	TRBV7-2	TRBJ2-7	TGTGCCAGCAGCTTAAGGACAGGGGACTACGAGCAGTACTTC	CASSLRTGDYEQYF
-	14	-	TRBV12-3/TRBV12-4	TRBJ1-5	TGTGCCAGCGGTAAGACAGCCACGGGCCAGCCCCAGCATTTT	CASGKTATGQPQHF
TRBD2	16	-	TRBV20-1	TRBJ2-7	TGCAGTGCATGGGGACTAGCGGGAGGGGACTCCTACGAGCAGTACTTC	CSAWGLAGGDSYEQYF
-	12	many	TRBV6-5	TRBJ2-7	TGTGCCAGCAGTGAGGGTTCCTACGAGCAGTACTTC	CASSEGSYEQYF
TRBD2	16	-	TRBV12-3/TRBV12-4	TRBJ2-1	TGTGCCAGCAGTCCGCTGACTAGCGGTTCTTACAATGAGCAGTTCTTC	CASSPLTSGSYNEQFF
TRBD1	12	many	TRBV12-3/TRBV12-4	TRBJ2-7	TGTGCCAGCAGTTTGGGGACAGAAGAGCAGTACTTC	CASSLGTEEQYF
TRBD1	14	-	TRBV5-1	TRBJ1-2	TGCGCCAGCAGCTTGGAGACAGGGGACCTTGGCTACACCTTC	CASSLETGDLGYTF
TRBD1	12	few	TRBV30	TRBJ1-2	TGTGCCTGGAGTGTCTTTAGGACAGGAGGGACCTTC	CAWSVFRTGGTF
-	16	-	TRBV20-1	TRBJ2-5	TGCAGTGCCATCCCGGAGGGGATTCAAATCAAAGAGACCCAGTACTTC	CSAIPEGIQIKETQYF
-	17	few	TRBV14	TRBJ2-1	TGTGCCAGCAGGGCAGTGATGGAGTTAAGGTCCTACAATGAGCAGTTCTTC	CASRAVMELRSYNEQFF
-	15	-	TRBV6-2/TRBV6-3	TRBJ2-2	TGTGCCAGCAGTTATGATGACTTCCGCACCGGGGAGCTGTTTTTT	CASSYDDFRTGELFF
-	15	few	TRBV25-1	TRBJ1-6	TGTGCCAGCAGTATTGTCGGGAGTGTTGATTCACCCCTCCACTTT	CASSIVGSVDSPLHF
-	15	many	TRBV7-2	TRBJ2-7	TGTGCCAGCGCTAAGAGAGGGCAGGTCAACTACGAGCAGTACTTC	CASAKRGQVNYEQYF
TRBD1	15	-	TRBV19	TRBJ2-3	TGTGCCAGTAGTATTCGTCGACAGGGAACGGATACGCAGTATTTT	CASSIRRQGTDTQYF
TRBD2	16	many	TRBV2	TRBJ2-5	TGTGCCAGCAGCCTAGGACTAGCTTCTGCCCGAGAGACCCAGTACTTC	CASSLGLASARETQYF
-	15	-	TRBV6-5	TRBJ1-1	TGTGCCAGCAGTTTATTGGTTGATATGAACACTGAAGCTTTCTTT	CASSLLVDMNTEAFF
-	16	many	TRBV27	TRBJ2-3	TGTGCCAGCAGGGCAGGAGCAGGGTTGGCCACAGATACGCAGTATTTT	CASRAGAGLATDTQYF
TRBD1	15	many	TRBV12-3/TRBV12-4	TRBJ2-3	TGTGCCAGCAGCTTCGGGACAGGGTTGGGGGGTACGCAGTATTTT	CASSFGTGLGGTQYF
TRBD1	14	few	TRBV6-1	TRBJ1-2	TGTGCCAGCAGCCAAAGGACAGGGGGCTATGGCTACACCTTC	CASSQRTGGYGYTF
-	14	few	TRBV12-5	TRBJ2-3	TGTGCTAGTGGCCGTGGACTGCCCCGGGGCACGCAGTATTTT	CASGRGLPRGTQYF
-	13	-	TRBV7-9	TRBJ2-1	TGTGCCAGCAGCTCTCCTTTTGGTAATGAGCAGTTCTTC	CASSSPFGNEQFF
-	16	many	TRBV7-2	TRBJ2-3	TGTGCCAGCAGCTTACGGGTGGGGGGGCGGATAGATACGCAGTATTTT	CASSLRVGGRIDTQYF
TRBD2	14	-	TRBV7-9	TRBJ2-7	TGTGCCAGCAGCTTAGGTAGCGGGACACGGGAGCAGTACTTC	CASSLGSGTREQYF
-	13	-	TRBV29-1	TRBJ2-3	TGCAGCGTTGAAGGGCAGGATACAGATACGCAGTATTTT	CSVEGQDTDTQYF
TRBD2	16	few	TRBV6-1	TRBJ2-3	TGTGCCAGCAGTGGCTTTAGCGGGGGGACTTCAGATACGCAGTATTTT	CASSGFSGGTSDTQYF
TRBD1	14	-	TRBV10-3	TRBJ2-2	TGTGCCACTACCGGGACAGATTACACCGGGGAGCTGTTTTTT	CATTGTDYTGELFF
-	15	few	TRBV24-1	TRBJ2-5	TGTGCCACCAGTGATCCTCGCCCGGACCAAGAGACCCAGTACTTC	CATSDPRPDQETQYF
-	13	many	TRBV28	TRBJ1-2	TGTGCCAGCAGTTCAGGGGAAACCTATGGCTACACCTTC	CASSSGETYGYTF
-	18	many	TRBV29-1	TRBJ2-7	TGCAGCGTTGAAGATCAGAGACCGGGGGCCATTTTTAGGTACGAGCAGTACTTC	CSVEDQRPGAIFRYEQYF
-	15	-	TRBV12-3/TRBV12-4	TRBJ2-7	TGTGCCAGCAGTTTAGCACCGGGGGCAACCTACGAGCAGTACTTC	CASSLAPGATYEQYF
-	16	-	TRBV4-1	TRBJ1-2	TGCGCCAGCAGCCAAGTCGGTCAGGGGATCGGCTATGGCTACACCTTC	CASSQVGQGIGYGYTF
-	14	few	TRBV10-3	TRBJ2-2	TGTGCCATCAGTGATTCGGCGAACACCGGGGAGCTGTTTTTT	CAISDSANTGELFF
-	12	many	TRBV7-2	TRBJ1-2	TGTGCCAGCAGCACGAATGACTATGGCTACACCTTC	CASSTNDYGYTF
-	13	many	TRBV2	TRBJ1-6	TGTGCCAGCAGAGGCGACGGAAATTCACCCCTCCACTTT	CASRGDGNSPLHF
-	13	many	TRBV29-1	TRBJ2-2	TGCAGCGTTGACGGGCAGGGCACCGGGGAGCTGTTTTTT	CSVDGQGTGELFF
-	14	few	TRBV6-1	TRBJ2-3	TGTGCCAGCAGTGAAAACCCAGGAGGATATACGCAGTATTTT	CASSENPGGYTQYF
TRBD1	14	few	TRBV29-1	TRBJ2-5	TGCAGCGTTGACGACCAGGGGGTAGAGGAGACCCAGTACTTC	CSVDDQGVEETQYF
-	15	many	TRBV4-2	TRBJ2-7	TGTGCCAGCAGCCAAGTCGCCTTAGTAAACTACGAGCAGTACTTC	CASSQVALVNYEQYF
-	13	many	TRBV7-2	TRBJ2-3	TGTGCCAGCAGCTTATGGCCCACAGATACGCAGTATTTT	CASSLWPTDTQYF
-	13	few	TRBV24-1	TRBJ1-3	TGTGCCACCTCCCCGGGGGCCGGAAACACCATATATTTT	CATSPGAGNTIYF
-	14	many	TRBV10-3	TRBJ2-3	TGTGCCATCAGAACGGGAACTAGCACAGATACGCAGTATTTT	CAIRTGTSTDTQYF
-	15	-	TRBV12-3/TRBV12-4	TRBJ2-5	TGTGCCAGCAGTTTTACGGGACCCCGGGGGGAGACCCAGTACTTC	CASSFTGPRGETQYF
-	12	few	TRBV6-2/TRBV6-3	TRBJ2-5	TGTGCCAGCAGTCCTATTCAAGAGACCCAGTACTTC	CASSPIQETQYF
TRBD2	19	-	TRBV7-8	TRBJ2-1	TGTGCCAGCAGCCCAGGACTAGCGGGACTTAGCAGCTCCTACAATGAGCAGTTCTTC	CASSPGLAGLSSSYNEQFF
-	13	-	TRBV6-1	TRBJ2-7	TGTGCCAGCGTAAGGGGGGGGGACGGCGAGCAGTACTTC	CASVRGGDGEQYF
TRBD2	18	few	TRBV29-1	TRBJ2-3	TGCAGCGTGCGGATCTTTGGGACTAGCGGAAGTAGCACAGATACGCAGTATTTT	CSVRIFGTSGSSTDTQYF